The clone carrying this T cell receptor (beta chain) was picked up a small number of times. Its antigen is unknown. A much larger clone differs from this one at a single base, so this may be a read error. Next came a second PCR, run for about 6 to 12 cycles, which used a sample-barcoded 5' primer along with a J-beta primer mix. TCRdb independently ran MiXCR on the 5' RACE reads; one entry per CDR3 protein. Among more than 800,000 distinct CDR3 sequences listed, around 28% were seen once. The data derive from a study of blood T cells in healthy people across ages. Study at large: About one barcoded beta molecule per two T cells came from capture by template switching.

Overall study results and limits: No conclusive comparison of naive versus antigen-experienced cells was possible with unsorted PBMCs. Naive CD4+ cells and diversity were both higher in long-lived donors than in aged donors.

Per germline, CDR1 SEHNR and CDR2 FQNEAQ (reference sequence). This CDR3 comprises 16 residues. V lost 5 bases to trimming and J lost 12 bases, with 26 bases between them. The authors drew approximately 9 milliliters of peripheral blood from each donor. The chain joins TRBV7-9 to TRBJ2-1, with a weak D call TRBD2 (6 bases). This TCR was sampled from a woman older than 75 in good health. Sequences were obtained from blood. The CDR3 nucleotides are TGTGCCAGCAGCCTAGAGGGGACTCCACTCGGGCGTGGGCAGTTCTTC. Translation: CASSLEGTPLGRGQFF.